The T cell receptor (beta chain) described here comes from a study of T cells in narcolepsy. Study-level points and caveats: Reportedly, autoreactive clonotypes were serially detected in patients' blood but not controls'.

In the case of this clone: Its antigen is unidentified.

Germline CDR1 is SGHNT and CDR2 is YENEEA. Deletions cut 3 bases from V and 2 bases from J, with 5 bases between. This CDR3 is 12 amino acids long. This table comes from immunoSEQ multiplex PCR, and its TCRdb copy is limited to in-frame clones, with some not included. The sample includes 10,000 to 12,000 clones, 70% to 75% of them seen just once. The sample consisted of CD45RA- memory CD8+ T cells from PBMCs. This TCR derives from a human donor with narcolepsy. This sequence joins TRBV11-3 and TRBJ2-7; no reliable D call. This chain's CDR3 is CASSFRPYEQYF. The CDR3 DNA reads as TGTGCCAGCAGCTTTCGGCCCTACGAGCAGTACTTC.